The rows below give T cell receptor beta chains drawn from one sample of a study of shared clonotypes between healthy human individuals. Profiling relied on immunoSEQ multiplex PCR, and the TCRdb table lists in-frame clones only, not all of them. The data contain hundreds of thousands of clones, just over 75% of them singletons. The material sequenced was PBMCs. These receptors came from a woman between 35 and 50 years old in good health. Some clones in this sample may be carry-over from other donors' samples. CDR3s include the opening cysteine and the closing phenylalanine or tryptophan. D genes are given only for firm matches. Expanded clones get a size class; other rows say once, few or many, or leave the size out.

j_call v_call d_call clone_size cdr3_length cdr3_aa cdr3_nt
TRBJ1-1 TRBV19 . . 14 CASSLMTAAVEAFF TGTGCCAGTAGCCTGATGACAGCTGCGGTTGAAGCTTTCTTT
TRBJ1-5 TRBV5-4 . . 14 CASSLSPGDQPQHF TGTGCCAGCAGCTTGTCACCCGGAGATCAGCCCCAGCATTTT
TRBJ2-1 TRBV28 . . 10 CASSSNEQFF TGTGCCAGCAGTTCGAATGAGCAGTTCTTC
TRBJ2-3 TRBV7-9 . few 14 CASRLVRTTDTQYF TGTGCCAGCAGATTAGTTCGCACCACAGATACGCAGTATTTT
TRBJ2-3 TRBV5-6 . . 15 CASSLVGRNTDTQYF TGTGCCAGCAGCTTGGTTGGCAGAAACACAGATACGCAGTATTTT
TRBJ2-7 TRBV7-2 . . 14 CASSLLGNSYEQYF TGTGCCAGCAGCTTACTGGGGAATAGCTACGAGCAGTACTTC
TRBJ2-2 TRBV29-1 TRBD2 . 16 CSVAYGLASNTGELFF TGCAGCGTTGCCTACGGACTAGCGTCGAACACCGGGGAGCTGTTTTTT
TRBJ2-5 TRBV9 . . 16 CASSVGDNPYQETQYF TGTGCCAGCAGCGTAGGAGATAACCCGTACCAAGAGACCCAGTACTTC
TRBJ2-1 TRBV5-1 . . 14 CASSSTGLVNEQFF TGCGCCAGCAGCTCTACGGGACTCGTCAATGAGCAGTTCTTC
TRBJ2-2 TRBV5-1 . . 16 CASSLATSFQAGELFF TGCGCCAGCAGCTTGGCAACTAGTTTCCAAGCCGGGGAGCTGTTTTTT
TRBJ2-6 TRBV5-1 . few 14 CASTQGTSANVLTF TGCGCCAGCACTCAGGGCACGTCGGCCAACGTCCTGACTTTC
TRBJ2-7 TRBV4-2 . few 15 CASSQEGARVHEQYF TGTGCCAGCAGCCAAGAGGGGGCTAGGGTCCACGAGCAGTACTTC
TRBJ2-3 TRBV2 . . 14 CASNLGGITDTQYF TGTGCCAGCAACCTGGGGGGAATCACAGATACGCAGTATTTT
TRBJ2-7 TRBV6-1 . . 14 CASSRGLQTYEQYF TGTGCCAGCTCGAGGGGACTGCAGACCTACGAGCAGTACTTC
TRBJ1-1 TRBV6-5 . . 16 CASSSLINGWNTEAFF TGTGCCAGCAGTTCCCTGATCAATGGTTGGAACACTGAAGCTTTCTTT
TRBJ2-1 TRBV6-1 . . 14 CASSEAPGHNEQFF TGTGCCAGCAGTGAAGCTCCGGGGCACAATGAGCAGTTCTTC
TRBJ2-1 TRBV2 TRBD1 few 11 CASSEVTGGFF TGTGCCAGCAGTGAAGTGACAGGGGGGTTCTTC
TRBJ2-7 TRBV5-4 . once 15 CASSLHGRLAYEQYF TGTGCCAGCAGCCTACACGGACGGCTAGCCTACGAGCAGTACTTC
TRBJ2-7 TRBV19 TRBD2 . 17 CASSIDHRTSGAYEQYF TGTGCCAGTAGTATAGATCATAGGACTAGCGGAGCCTACGAGCAGTACTTC
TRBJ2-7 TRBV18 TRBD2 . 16 CASSPNGLAASYEQYF TGTGCCAGCTCACCAAACGGACTAGCGGCGTCCTACGAGCAGTACTTC
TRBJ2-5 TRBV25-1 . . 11 CASSPQETQYF TGTGCCAGCAGTCCCCAAGAGACCCAGTACTTC
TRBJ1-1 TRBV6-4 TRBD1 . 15 CASSVNTGGSTEAFF TGTGCCAGCAGTGTCAACACAGGGGGTAGCACTGAAGCTTTCTTT
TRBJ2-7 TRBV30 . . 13 CAWRGRSSYEQYF TGTGCCTGGAGAGGGCGGAGCTCCTACGAGCAGTACTTC
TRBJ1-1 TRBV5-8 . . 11 CASSLMIEAFF TGTGCCAGCAGCTTGATGATTGAAGCTTTCTTT
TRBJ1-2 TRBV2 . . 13 CASNWRWAGGYTF TGTGCCAGCAATTGGAGGTGGGCGGGGGGCTACACCTTC
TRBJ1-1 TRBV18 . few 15 CASSPRGGTGTEAFF TGTGCCAGCTCACCACGGGGGGGGACGGGCACTGAAGCTTTCTTT
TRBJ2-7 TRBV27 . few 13 CASSRRGPYEQYF TGTGCCAGCAGCCGCCGGGGCCCCTACGAGCAGTACTTC
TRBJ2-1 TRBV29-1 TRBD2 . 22 CSVTRGPEANIVGTSGYNEQFF TGCAGCGTAACCCGCGGACCCGAGGCTAACATTGTGGGGACTAGCGGGTATAATGAGCAGTTCTTC
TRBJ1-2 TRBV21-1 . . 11 CSSRLTYGYTF TGTTCAAGCAGGCTCACGTATGGCTACACCTTC
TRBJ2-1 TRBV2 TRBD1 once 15 CASSKGQGAYNEQFF TGTGCCAGCAGTAAGGGACAGGGGGCCTACAATGAGCAGTTCTTC
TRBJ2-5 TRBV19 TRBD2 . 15 CASSRTSGAQETQYF TGTGCCAGTAGTAGGACTAGCGGGGCTCAAGAGACCCAGTACTTC
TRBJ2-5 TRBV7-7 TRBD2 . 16 CASSLAGTSGRETQYF TGTGCTAGCAGCTTAGCTGGGACTAGCGGGAGGGAGACCCAGTACTTC
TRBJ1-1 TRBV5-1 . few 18 CASSFTGTIGPMNTEAFF TGCGCCAGCAGCTTCACCGGGACAATCGGACCCATGAACACTGAAGCTTTCTTT
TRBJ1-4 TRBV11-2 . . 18 CASSLAPRGNRADEKLFF TGTGCCAGCAGCTTAGCCCCACGGGGGAACCGGGCTGATGAAAAACTGTTTTTT
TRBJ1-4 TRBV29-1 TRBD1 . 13 CSVRQGLSEKLFF TGCAGCGTTAGACAGGGATTGAGTGAAAAACTGTTTTTT
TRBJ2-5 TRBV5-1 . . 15 CASSRSGTVQETQYF TGCGCCAGCAGCCGAAGTGGGACGGTCCAAGAGACCCAGTACTTC
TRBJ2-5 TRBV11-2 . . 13 CASSLTPQETQYF TGTGCCAGCAGCTTAACACCTCAAGAGACCCAGTACTTC
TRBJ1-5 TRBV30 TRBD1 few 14 CAWGIGTEDQPQHF TGTGCCTGGGGAATCGGGACAGAAGATCAGCCCCAGCATTTT
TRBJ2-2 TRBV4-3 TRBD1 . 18 CASSQDNTGTALTGELFF TGCGCCAGCAGCCAAGATAATACCGGGACAGCTCTCACCGGGGAGCTGTTTTTT
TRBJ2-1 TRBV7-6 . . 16 CASSPRLTFQANEQFF TGTGCCAGCAGCCCTCGACTGACTTTTCAAGCCAATGAGCAGTTCTTC
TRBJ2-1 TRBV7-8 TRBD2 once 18 CASSFRTSGKSSYNEQFF TGTGCCAGCAGCTTTAGGACTAGCGGGAAGAGCTCCTACAATGAGCAGTTCTTC
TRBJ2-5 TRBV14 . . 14 CASSPLGLQETQYF TGTGCCAGCAGCCCCTTGGGACTTCAAGAGACCCAGTACTTC